This T cell receptor (beta chain) was identified during a study of shared clonotypes between healthy human individuals. Whole-study results and caveats: There were few donors, and this limited the genetic and exposure-history diversity represented. Shared clonotypes: approximately 5.3% naive CD4, around 3.7% naive CD8, about 2.4% memory CD4, over 0.3% memory CD8.

As originally analysed: ImmunoSEQ yielded junction-only sequences lacking quality scores, so filtering differed. Data came from immunoSEQ multiplex PCR; TCRdb stores just in-frame clones and leaves some out. That table supplies the V and J calls and clone size; D and trimming were determined from the DNA. Among some 2,000,000 clones listed, approximately 96% were seen once. Points on this clone: Its antigen is not identified. Other DNA sequences from this sample encode an identical CDR3 as well.

The CDR3 has 15 amino acids. Germline-derived CDR1 and CDR2 are SGHAT and FQNNGV. The V segment lost 1 base and the J segment 1 base; nucleotides outside the gene matches: 2. This clonotype was sampled from a young man in good health. The sequencing input was naive CD4+ T cells sorted from blood. Subset indicated: CD45RA+ positively selected. The rearrangement links TRBV11-2 to TRBJ2-5; 8 positions agree with TRBD2. The DNA for the CDR3 is TGTGCCAGCAGCTTAGGTCGGGGGGGCCAAGAGACCCAGTACTTC. This translates into CASSLGRGGQETQYF.